These 10 T cell receptor beta chains originate from one sample sequenced in a study of blood T cell repertoires in COVID-19. Clones were sequenced by immunoSEQ multiplex PCR, and TCRdb holds only the in-frame ones, with some missing. The sample has about 320,000 clones, 70% to 90% seen once; the top ten hold 7.2%. The source material was peripheral blood. These receptors were collected from a human donor in a cohort sampled during active COVID-19.

The CDR3 DNA reads as TGTGCCAGCAGTTACTACTCGGGGTCGGTGGGGACGCAGTATTTT. Residues: CASSYYSGSVGTQYF. The chain combines TRBV6-2 or TRBV6-3 with TRBJ2-3, with D perhaps TRBD2 (5 bases). This CDR3 has 15 residues. V lost 1 base and J lost 9, with 17 bases in between. The V gene's germline CDR1 is MNHEY and CDR2 SVGEGT.

This chain joins TRBV27 and TRBJ2-2; TRBD1 aligns across 8 bases. CDR3 size: 15 residues. Germline CDR1 reads MNHEY; CDR2 reads SMNVEV (reference sequence). J lost 0 bases, V lost 7 bases, and 4 bases had no gene match. CDR3 loop: CASTVGQANTGELFF. The CDR3 nucleotides read TGTGCCAGCACCGTGGGACAGGCGAACACCGGGGAGCTGTTTTTT.

V is TRBV5-1 and J is TRBJ1-2; TRBD1 is a possible D gene (5 bases). V was clipped by 0 bases and J by 4 bases, with 10 bases between them. The CDR3 is 14 amino acids. The V gene's germline CDR1 is SGHRS and CDR2 YFSETQ. This CDR3 is CASSLGAGPYGYTF. The CDR3 DNA is TGCGCCAGCAGCTTGGGAGCGGGACCCTATGGCTACACCTTC.

The rearrangement joins TRBV6-5 to TRBJ2-5, with a tentative D call TRBD2 (5 bases). CDR1 and CDR2 (germline): MNHEY, SVGAGI. CDR3 length equals 14 residues. Deletions cut 6 bases from V and 2 bases from J, with 13 bases between. CDR3 loop: CASRLHRLQETQYF. DNA for the CDR3: TGTGCCAGCAGACTCCACCGACTACAAGAGACCCAGTACTTC.

J is TRBJ1-1 and V is TRBV11-3, with 8 bases matching TRBD1. J was trimmed by 5 bases and V by 1 base; bases with no gene match: 6. The V gene's germline CDR1 is SGHNT and CDR2 YENEEA. The CDR3 covers 15 residues. DNA of the CDR3: TGTGCCAGCAGCTTAGGTGGCAGGGGGCTAACTGAAGCTTTCTTT. As protein: CASSLGGRGLTEAFF.

This sequence joins TRBV7-2 and TRBJ1-5; 7 nucleotides match TRBD1. The germline gives CDR1 SGHTA, CDR2 FQGNSA. The CDR3 has 14 residues. After removal of 4 bases from V and 3 bases from J, the junction contained 3 bases not matched to a gene. The CDR3 loop reads CASSSDRFNQPQHF. The CDR3 DNA sequence: TGTGCCAGCAGCTCGGACAGGTTCAATCAGCCCCAGCATTTT. The full variable domain, in which reference TRBV7-2 and TRBJ1-5 provide the parts outside the CDR3, is GAGVSQSPSNKVTEKGKDVELRCDPISGHTALYWYRQSLGQGLEFLIYFQGNSAPDKSGLPSDRFSAERTGGSVSTLTIQRTQQEDSAVYLCASSSDRFNQPQHFGDGTRLSIL.

V gene TRBV18 combines with J gene TRBJ2-7, with 7 bases fitting TRBD1. V lost 4 bases to trimming and J lost 0 bases; unmatched junction nucleotides: 3. The CDR3 length is 14 residues. Per germline, CDR1 KGHSH and CDR2 LQKENI. This chain's CDR3 is CASSLTGISYEQYF. In DNA form, the CDR3 reads TGTGCCAGCTCACTGACAGGGATCTCCTACGAGCAGTACTTC.

Written as DNA, the CDR3 is TGTGCCAGCAGCGCCCTACCGGGACTAGCGGGGGGCGGCTCTCTCAGTACGCAGTATTTT. This codes for CASSALPGLAGGGSLSTQYF. J is TRBJ2-3 and V is TRBV9; 15 bases fit TRBD2. Germline V gene lookup returns CDR1 SGDLS and CDR2 YYNGEE. The J segment lost 8 bases and the V segment lost 3 bases, leaving 19 bases of the junction unmatched. CDR3 length: 20 residues.

The chain is built from TRBV24-1 and TRBJ2-1; TRBD1 aligns across 12 bases. V gave up 3 bases and J gave up 7 bases; unmatched junction bases: 6. The CDR3 extends over 16 amino acids. Germline values: CDR1 KGHDR, CDR2 SFDVKD. The CDR3 DNA sequence: TGTGCCACCAGTGATGCGGGACAGGGGGCGCAAAATGAGCAGTTCTTC. Its protein is CATSDAGQGAQNEQFF.

The chain couples TRBV27 to TRBJ1-4, with TRBD1 identical over 8 bases. The CDR3 consists of 14 residues. Germline loops: CDR1 MNHEY, CDR2 SMNVEV (reference sequence). The ends lost 7 bases at V and 3 bases at J; junction bases unmatched: 4. The CDR3 reads CASTATGANEKLFF. The CDR3 DNA is TGTGCCAGCACCGCGACAGGGGCTAATGAAAAACTGTTTTTT.